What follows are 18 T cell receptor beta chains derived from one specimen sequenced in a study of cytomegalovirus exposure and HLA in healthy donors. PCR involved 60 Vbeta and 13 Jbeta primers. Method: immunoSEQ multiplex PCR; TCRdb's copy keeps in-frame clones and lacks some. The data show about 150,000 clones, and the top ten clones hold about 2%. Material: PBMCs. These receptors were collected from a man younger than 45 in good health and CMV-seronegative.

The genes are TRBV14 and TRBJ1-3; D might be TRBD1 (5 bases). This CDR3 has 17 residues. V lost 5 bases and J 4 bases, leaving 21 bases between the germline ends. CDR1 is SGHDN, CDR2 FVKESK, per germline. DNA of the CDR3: TGTGCCAGCAGCATGGGACTCTCTCTAGGTTCGGGAAACACCATATATTTT. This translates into CASSMGLSLGSGNTIYF.

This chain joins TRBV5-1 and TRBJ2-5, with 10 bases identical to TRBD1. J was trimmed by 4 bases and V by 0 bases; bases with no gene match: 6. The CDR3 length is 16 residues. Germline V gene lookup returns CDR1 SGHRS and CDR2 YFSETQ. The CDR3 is CASSLATTGGPETQYF. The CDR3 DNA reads TGCGCCAGCAGCTTGGCCACGACAGGGGGCCCAGAGACCCAGTACTTC.

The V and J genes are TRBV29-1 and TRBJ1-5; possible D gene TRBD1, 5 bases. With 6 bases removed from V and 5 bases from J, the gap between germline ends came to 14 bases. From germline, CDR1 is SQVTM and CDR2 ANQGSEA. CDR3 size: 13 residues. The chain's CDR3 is CSVVVQGDQPQHF. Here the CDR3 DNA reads TGCAGCGTCGTCGTTCAAGGGGATCAGCCCCAGCATTTT.

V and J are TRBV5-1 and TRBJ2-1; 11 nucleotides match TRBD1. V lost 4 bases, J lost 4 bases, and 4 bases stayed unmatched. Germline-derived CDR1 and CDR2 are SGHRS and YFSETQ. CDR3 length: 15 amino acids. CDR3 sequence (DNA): TGCGCCAGCAGCACCGGACAGGGGGCTTACAATGAGCAGTTCTTC. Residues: CASSTGQGAYNEQFF.

CDR3 sequence (DNA): TGTGCCAGCAGGGTACGGGAGTACTCCTACGAGCAGTACTTC. It encodes CASRVREYSYEQYF. The rearrangement links TRBV27 to TRBJ2-7; D might be TRBD2 (6 bases). The CDR3 totals 14 residues. V lost 6 bases, J lost 0 bases, and 12 bases lay in between. Germline V gene sequence: CDR1 MNHEY, CDR2 SMNVEV (reference sequence).

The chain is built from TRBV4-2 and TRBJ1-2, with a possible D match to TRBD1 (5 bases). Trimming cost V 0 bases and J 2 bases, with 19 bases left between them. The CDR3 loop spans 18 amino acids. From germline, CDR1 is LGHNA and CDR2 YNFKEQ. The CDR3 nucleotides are TGTGCCAGCAGCCAAGAAACAGCGCGACAGACTTTAAACTATGGCTACACCTTC. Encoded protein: CASSQETARQTLNYGYTF.

DNA for the CDR3: TGTGCCAGCTCACCTTATGCTCAATCGGTCGCCTACGAGCAGTACTTC. This encodes CASSPYAQSVAYEQYF. The rearrangement joins TRBV18 to TRBJ2-7; D not resolved. Germline V gives CDR1 KGHSH, CDR2 LQKENI. The V end lost 3 bases, the J end lost 2 bases, and 17 bases lay between the germline ends. The CDR3 consists of 16 residues.

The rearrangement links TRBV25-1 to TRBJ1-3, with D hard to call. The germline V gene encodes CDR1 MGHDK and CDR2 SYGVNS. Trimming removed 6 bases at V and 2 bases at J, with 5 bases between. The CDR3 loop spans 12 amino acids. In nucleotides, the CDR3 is TGTGCCAGCAGCCTCGCTGGAAACACCATATATTTT. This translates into CASSLAGNTIYF. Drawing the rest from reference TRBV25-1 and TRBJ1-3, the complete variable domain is EADIYQTPRYLVIGTGKKITLECSQTMGHDKMYWYQQDPGMELHLIHYSYGVNSTEKGDLSSESTVSRIRTEHFPLTLESARPSHTSQYLCASSLAGNTIYFGEGSWLTVV.

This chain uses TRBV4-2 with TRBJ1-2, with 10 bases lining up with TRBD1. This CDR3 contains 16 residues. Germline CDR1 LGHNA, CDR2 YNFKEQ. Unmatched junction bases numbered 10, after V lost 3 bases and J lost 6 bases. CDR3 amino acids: CASSQDLTGGADGYTF. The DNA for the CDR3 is TGTGCCAGCAGCCAGGATCTGACAGGGGGCGCAGATGGCTACACCTTC.

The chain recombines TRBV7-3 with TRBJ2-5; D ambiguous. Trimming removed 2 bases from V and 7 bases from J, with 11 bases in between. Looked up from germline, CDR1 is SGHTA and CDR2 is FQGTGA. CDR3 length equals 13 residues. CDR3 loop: CASSLASTGTQYF. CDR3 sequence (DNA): TGTGCCAGCAGCTTAGCTAGTACCGGGACCCAGTACTTC.

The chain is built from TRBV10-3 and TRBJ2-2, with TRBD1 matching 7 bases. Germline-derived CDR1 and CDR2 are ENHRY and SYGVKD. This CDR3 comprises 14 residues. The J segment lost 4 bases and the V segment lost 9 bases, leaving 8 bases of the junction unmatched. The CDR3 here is CAIGTAALTGELFF. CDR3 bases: TGTGCCATTGGGACAGCAGCCCTCACCGGGGAGCTGTTTTTT.

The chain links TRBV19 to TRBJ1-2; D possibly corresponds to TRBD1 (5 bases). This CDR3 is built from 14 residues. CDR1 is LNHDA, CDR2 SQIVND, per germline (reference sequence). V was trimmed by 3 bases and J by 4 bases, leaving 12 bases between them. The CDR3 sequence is CASSMSRVRYGYTF. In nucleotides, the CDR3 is TGTGCCAGTAGTATGAGCAGGGTTCGCTATGGCTACACCTTC.

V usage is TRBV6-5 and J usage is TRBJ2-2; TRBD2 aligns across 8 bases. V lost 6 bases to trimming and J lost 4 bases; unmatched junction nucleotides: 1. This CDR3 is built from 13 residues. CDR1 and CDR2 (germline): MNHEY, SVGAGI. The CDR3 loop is CASSLAGTGELFF. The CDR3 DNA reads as TGTGCCAGCAGCCTAGCGGGCACCGGGGAGCTGTTTTTT.

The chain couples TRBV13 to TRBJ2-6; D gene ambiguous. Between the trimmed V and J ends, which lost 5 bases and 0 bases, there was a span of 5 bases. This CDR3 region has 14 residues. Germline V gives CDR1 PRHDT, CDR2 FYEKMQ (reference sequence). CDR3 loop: CASSPSSGANVLTF. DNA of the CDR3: TGTGCCAGCAGCCCGAGCTCTGGGGCCAACGTCCTGACTTTC.

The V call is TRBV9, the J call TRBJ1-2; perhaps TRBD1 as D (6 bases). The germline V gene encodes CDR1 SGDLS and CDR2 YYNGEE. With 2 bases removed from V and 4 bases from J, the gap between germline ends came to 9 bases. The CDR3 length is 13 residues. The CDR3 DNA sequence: TGTGCCAGCAGCGTGACAGGTTCCTATGGCTACACCTTC. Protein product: CASSVTGSYGYTF.

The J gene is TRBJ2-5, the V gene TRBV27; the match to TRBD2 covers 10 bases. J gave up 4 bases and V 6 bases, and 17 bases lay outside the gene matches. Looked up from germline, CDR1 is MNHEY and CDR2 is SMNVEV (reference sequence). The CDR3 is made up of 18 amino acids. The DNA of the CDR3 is TGTGCCAGCAGCGATCGCTTACCTCTAGCGGGGGCGGGAGAGACCCAGTACTTC. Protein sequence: CASSDRLPLAGAGETQYF.

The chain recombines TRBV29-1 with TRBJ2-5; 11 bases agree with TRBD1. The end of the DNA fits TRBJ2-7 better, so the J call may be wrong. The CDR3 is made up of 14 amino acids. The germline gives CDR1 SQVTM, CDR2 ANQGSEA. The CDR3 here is CSVRTGTGGYEQYF. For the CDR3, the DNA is TGCAGCGTCCGAACCGGGACAGGGGGCTACGAGCAGTACTTC.

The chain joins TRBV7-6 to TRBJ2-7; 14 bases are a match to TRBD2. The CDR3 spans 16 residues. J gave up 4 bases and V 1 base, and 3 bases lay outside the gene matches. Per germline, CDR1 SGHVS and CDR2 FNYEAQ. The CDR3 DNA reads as TGTGCCAGCAGCTTAGAGACTAGCGGGAGGGGATACGAGCAGTACTTC. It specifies CASSLETSGRGYEQYF.